These 23 T cell receptor beta chains share one sample of origin, sequenced in a study of PD-1 blockade in classical Hodgkin lymphoma. The time point here: cycle 4 day 1 (C4D1), after 6 weeks of nivolumab. Patients all relapsed after autologous stem cell transplantation, and there was variation in brentuximab vedotin exposure. Clones were sequenced by immunoSEQ multiplex PCR, and TCRdb holds only the in-frame ones, with some missing. The sample lists 20,000 to 25,000 clones, approximately 77% occurring once. The sample consisted of peripheral blood mononuclear cells (PBMCs), taken before the fourth cycle of nivolumab. These receptors were collected from a human donor with classical Hodgkin lymphoma.

This clone was seen a single time. J is TRBJ2-3 and V is TRBV5-1, with a possible D match to TRBD2 (5 bases). This CDR3 has 15 residues. Germline lookup yields CDR1 SGHRS and CDR2 YFSETQ. V was pared by 7 bases and J by 2 bases, with 17 bases between. CDR3 in amino acids: CASRPGMVYTDTQYF. Written as DNA, the CDR3 is TGCGCCAGCCGCCCCGGGATGGTTTACACAGATACGCAGTATTTT.

The CDR3 nucleotides read TGTGCCATGCGTCCAGGGAGGGGAGAGACCCAGTACTTC. It encodes CAMRPGRGETQYF. V is TRBV10-3 and J is TRBJ2-5; 7 bases are a match to TRBD2. Germline assignment: CDR1 ENHRY and CDR2 SYGVKD. The junction had 8 bases not matched to a gene; V was cut back by 9 bases and J by 4 bases. The CDR3 covers 13 residues.

The rearrangement joins TRBV4-2 to TRBJ2-5; a weak D match, TRBD2 (5 bases). With the DNA end fitting TRBJ2-7 better, the J assignment may be wrong. Germline V gene sequence: CDR1 LGHNA, CDR2 YNFKEQ. The length of the CDR3 is 16 residues. In DNA form, the CDR3 reads TGTGCCAGCAGCCAAGACGCGGGCCTAGGATCCTACGAGCAGTACTTC. Its protein is CASSQDAGLGSYEQYF.

Relative to its sample, this clone is large. This chain uses TRBV5-4 with TRBJ1-6; D gene ambiguous. This CDR3 spans 14 amino acids. CDR1 SGHNT and CDR2 YYREEE come from the germline V gene (reference sequence). Trimming pared 0 bases from V and 7 bases from J, leaving 8 bases between. The DNA of the CDR3 is TGTGCCAGCAGCTTGGCTTCAAAGAATTCACCCCTCCACTTT. Protein sequence: CASSLASKNSPLHF.

The chain links TRBV9 to TRBJ1-5; 7 bases are a match to TRBD1. In germline, CDR1 is SGDLS, CDR2 YYNGEE. The CDR3 spans 15 residues. With 3 bases clipped from V and 4 bases from J, the junction kept 7 bases outside the gene matches. The CDR3 sequence: CASSALQGSNQPQHF. The CDR3 DNA reads as TGTGCCAGCAGCGCTTTACAGGGGTCAAATCAGCCCCAGCATTTT.

By sample share, this clone is medium-sized. The chain is built from TRBV7-9 and TRBJ1-6; possibly TRBD1 for D (5 bases). From germline, CDR1 is SEHNR and CDR2 FQNEAQ (reference sequence). The V end lost 4 bases, the J end lost 5 bases, and 12 bases lay between the germline ends. This CDR3 contains 15 residues. This CDR3 reads CASSYRQTNNSPLHF. CDR3 sequence (DNA): TGTGCCAGCAGCTACCGACAGACGAATAATTCACCCCTCCACTTT.

The CDR3 is CASSPRGSGRRETQYF. CDR3 in DNA: TGCGCCAGCAGCCCCCGGGGTAGCGGGAGACGCGAGACCCAGTACTTC. The chain joins TRBV4-1 to TRBJ2-5; TRBD2 matches at 9 bases. Germline CDR1 MGHRA, CDR2 YSYEKL. V shed 4 bases and J 5 bases; nucleotides not matched to a gene: 11. The CDR3 has 16 residues.

The chain combines TRBV12-2 with TRBJ2-7; the DNA was not compared with TRBD1, the D call given in the table. TRBV12-2 is listed as a pseudogene. The length of the CDR3 is 14 residues. CDR3 in amino acids: CASRFQGGNYEQYF. The CDR3 coding sequence is TGTGCAAGTCGCTTCCAGGGGGGAAACTACGAGCAGTACTTC.

This clone appeared a few times. The rearrangement links TRBV6-1 to TRBJ1-5; TRBD1 aligns across 9 bases. This CDR3 is 16 amino acids long. The V gene end was trimmed by 1 base and the J gene end by 0 bases; junction bases not matched to a gene: 1. Germline V gene lookup returns CDR1 MNHNS and CDR2 SASEGT. CDR3 sequence: CASSEGTGVSNQPQHF. The CDR3 nucleotides are TGTGCCAGCAGTGAAGGGACAGGGGTTAGCAATCAGCCCCAGCATTTT.

This clone was recorded a few times. V gene TRBV5-4 combines with J gene TRBJ1-2; maybe TRBD1 (6 bases). The CDR3 sequence is 13 residues long. V was pared by 0 bases and J by 5 bases, with 8 bases between. CDR1 is SGHNT and CDR2 is YYREEE in the germline V gene (reference sequence). CDR3 amino acids: CASSLEGGYGYTF. CDR3 nucleotides: TGTGCCAGCAGCTTGGAAGGGGGGTATGGCTACACCTTC.

The chain combines TRBV10-3 with TRBJ2-1; D uncertain. Trimming left V 7 bases short and J 4 bases short, with 14 bases between. Germline values: CDR1 ENHRY, CDR2 SYGVKD. The CDR3 has 14 residues. The CDR3 coding sequence is TGTGCCATCATCGACTCACCCCTTTACAATGAGCAGTTCTTC. Translating gives CAIIDSPLYNEQFF.

The rearrangement joins TRBV30 to TRBJ2-4, with 10 bases that match TRBD2. Unmatched junction bases numbered 10, after V lost 4 bases and J lost 1 base. This CDR3 has 17 residues. Germline lookup yields CDR1 GTSNPN and CDR2 SVGIG (reference sequence). As DNA, the CDR3 is TGTGCCTGGACCCCGAGCGGGAGGGTGAGGGCCAAAAACATTCAGTACTTC. This translates into CAWTPSGRVRAKNIQYF.

This chain uses TRBV5-1 with TRBJ2-1; a weak D match, TRBD2 (5 bases). The germline V and J ends were trimmed by 2 bases and 8 bases, with 14 bases remaining between them. Germline CDR1 and CDR2: SGHRS and YFSETQ. The CDR3 extends over 14 amino acids. The CDR3 sequence: CASSFSPSGYEQFF. The CDR3 bases are TGCGCCAGCAGCTTCTCCCCCTCGGGGTATGAGCAGTTCTTC.

The chain employs TRBV28 and TRBJ2-7; D possibly corresponds to TRBD1 (6 bases). Germline V gene data show CDR1 as MDHEN and CDR2 as SYDVKM. V was pared by 6 bases and J by 0 bases, with 21 bases between. The CDR3 has 17 amino acids. The CDR3 reads CASSLNPKDSNSYEQYF. In DNA, the CDR3 is TGTGCCAGCAGCCTAAACCCCAAGGACAGTAACTCCTACGAGCAGTACTTC.

Details on this clone: A read error may produce the germline difference seen at one junction end. The V call is TRBV29-1, the J call TRBJ2-7, with 12 nucleotides matching TRBD2. Germline CDR1 reads SQVTM; CDR2 reads ANQGSEA. The CDR3 totals 14 residues. The CDR3 region has the DNA TGCAGCGTGGAAGGACTAGCGGGAAACTACGAGCAGTACTTC. This translates into CSVEGLAGNYEQYF.

V gene TRBV5-1 combines with J gene TRBJ2-6, with D unclear. Germline values: CDR1 SGHRS, CDR2 YFSETQ. V gave up 6 bases and J gave up 1 base, with 11 bases separating them. This CDR3 is 15 amino acids long. CDR3 in DNA: TGCGCCAGCACCACGAGTAGTTCTGGGGCCAACGTCCTGACTTTC. As protein: CASTTSSSGANVLTF.

This sequence joins TRBV5-1 and TRBJ1-1; D gene uncertain. V lost 5 bases to trimming and J lost 4 bases, with 15 bases between them. The CDR3 extends over 14 amino acids. Germline values: CDR1 SGHRS, CDR2 YFSETQ. The CDR3 is CASRTGRGPTEAFF. The CDR3 DNA follows: TGCGCCAGCAGGACGGGCAGAGGACCCACTGAAGCTTTCTTT.

The chain has TRBV7-2 and TRBJ2-7; 12 bases agree with TRBD2. V shed 5 bases, J shed 7 bases, and the junction held 12 bases outside the gene matches. CDR3 length: 16 residues. The germline gives CDR1 SGHTA, CDR2 FQGNSA. The CDR3 sequence: CASSRRTSGTFMEQYF. The CDR3 nucleotides read TGTGCCAGCAGCCGAAGGACTAGCGGGACTTTCATGGAGCAGTACTTC. The complete variable domain, with remaining parts taken from reference TRBV7-2 and TRBJ2-7, reads GAGVSQSPSNKVTEKGKDVELRCDPISGHTALYWYRQSLGQGLEFLIYFQGNSAPDKSGLPSDRFSAERTGGSVSTLTIQRTQQEDSAVYLCASSRRTSGTFMEQYFGPGTRLTVT.

This chain connects TRBV7-2 to TRBJ1-4, with D tentatively TRBD1 (6 bases). V lost 1 base and J lost 13, with 13 bases in between. The CDR3 consists of 13 residues. CDR1 and CDR2 (germline): SGHTA, FQGNSA. CDR3 loop: CASSLETGQRLFF. The DNA of the CDR3 is TGTGCCAGCAGCTTAGAGACAGGCCAGAGACTGTTTTTT.

The chain joins TRBV25-1 to TRBJ2-2, with D tentatively TRBD1 or TRBD2 (6 bases each). Germline CDR1 is MGHDK and CDR2 is SYGVNS. The CDR3 runs to 14 residues. V lost 4 bases to trimming and J lost 7 bases, with 13 bases between them. Here the CDR3 reads CASSARRGVGELFF. The CDR3 region has the DNA TGTGCCAGCAGTGCTCGGAGGGGGGTCGGGGAGCTGTTTTTT.

The chain links TRBV11-3 to TRBJ2-5, with 11 nucleotides matching TRBD2. The V gene's germline CDR1 is SGHNT and CDR2 YENEEA. There are 14 residues in the CDR3. Trimming at V came to 8 bases and at J to 5 bases, leaving 7 bases not matched to a gene. Written as DNA, the CDR3 is TGTGCCAGCGGAATAGCGGGGGGGCCGGAGACCCAGTACTTC. Translated: CASGIAGGPETQYF.

The chain employs TRBV7-2 and TRBJ2-2, with unresolved D. The ends were cut back, 5 bases at V and 3 bases at J, with 10 bases in the middle. This CDR3 has 14 residues. CDR1 and CDR2 (germline): SGHTA, FQGNSA. CDR3 residues: CASSPGPYTGELFF. CDR3 in DNA: TGTGCCAGCAGCCCCGGACCTTACACCGGGGAGCTGTTTTTT.

The chain is built from TRBV7-8 and TRBJ1-3; D is possibly TRBD1 (5 bases). This CDR3 contains 12 residues. The germline gives CDR1 SGHVS, CDR2 FQNEAQ. Deletions cut 5 bases from V and 16 bases from J, with 18 bases between. CDR3 sequence reads: CASSPQGREMYF. As DNA, the CDR3 is TGTGCCAGCAGCCCTCAGGGACGGGAGATGTATTTT.